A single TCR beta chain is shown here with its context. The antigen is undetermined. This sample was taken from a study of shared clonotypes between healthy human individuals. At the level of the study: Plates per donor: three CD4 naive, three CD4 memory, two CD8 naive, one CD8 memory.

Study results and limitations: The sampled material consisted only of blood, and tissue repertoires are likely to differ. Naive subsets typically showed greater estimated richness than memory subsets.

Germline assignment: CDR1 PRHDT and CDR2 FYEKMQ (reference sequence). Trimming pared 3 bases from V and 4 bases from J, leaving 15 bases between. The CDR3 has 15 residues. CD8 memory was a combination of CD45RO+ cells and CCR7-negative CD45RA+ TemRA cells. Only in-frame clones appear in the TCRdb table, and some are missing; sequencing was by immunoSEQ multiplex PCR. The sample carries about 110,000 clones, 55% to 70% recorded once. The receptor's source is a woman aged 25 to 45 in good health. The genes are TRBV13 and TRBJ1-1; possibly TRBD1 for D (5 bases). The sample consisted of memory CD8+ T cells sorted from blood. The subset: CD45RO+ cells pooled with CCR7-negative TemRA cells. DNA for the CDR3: TGTGCCAGCAGCTTCGACCAGGGATGGGGCACTGAAGCTTTCTTT. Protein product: CASSFDQGWGTEAFF.